This passage covers 20 T cell receptor beta chains from one sample sequenced in a study of T cell changes during pregnancy in multiple sclerosis. Profiled with immunoSEQ multiplex PCR; TCRdb holds only in-frame clones, not every one. The table has about 100,000 clones, 80% to 95% seen once. This material consisted of peripheral blood, taken in the first trimester of pregnancy. The source is a female donor with multiple sclerosis, enrolled in a pregnancy study.

The chain carries TRBV6-5 and TRBJ2-3, with D unresolved. The CDR3 length is 11 residues. Germline V CDR1 and CDR2: MNHEY, SVGAGI. The germline V and J ends were trimmed by 7 bases and 5 bases, with 7 bases remaining between them. The CDR3 region is CASTQLDTQYF. CDR3 nucleotides: TGTGCCAGCACCCAGTTAGATACGCAGTATTTT.

The chain couples TRBV27 to TRBJ2-3, with 14 bases that match TRBD2. Germline CDR1 and CDR2: MNHEY and SMNVEV (reference sequence). The J segment lost 8 bases and the V segment lost 5 bases, leaving 6 bases of the junction unmatched. This CDR3 has 15 amino acids. The CDR3, as DNA: TGTGCCAGCAGTGTGACTAGCGGGAGGGCCGGTACGCAGTATTTT. As protein: CASSVTSGRAGTQYF.

This sequence joins TRBV27 and TRBJ1-2, with TRBD1 matching over 7 bases. V lost 5 bases, J lost 9 bases, and 6 bases stayed unmatched. The CDR3 sequence is 12 residues long. Germline V gene data show CDR1 as MNHEY and CDR2 as SMNVEV (reference sequence). The CDR3: CASSRQGARYTF. The CDR3 DNA reads TGTGCCAGCAGTAGACAGGGCGCTCGCTACACCTTC.

This chain links TRBV6-1 with TRBJ2-3; D is perhaps TRBD2 (5 bases). V lost 3 bases to trimming and J lost 3 bases, with 13 bases between them. CDR3 length equals 15 residues. Germline values: CDR1 MNHNS, CDR2 SASEGT. This chain's CDR3 is CASSEGGRATDTQYF. The CDR3 nucleotides read TGTGCCAGCAGTGAGGGTGGGAGAGCAACAGATACGCAGTATTTT.

This clone was picked up a small number of times. This chain links TRBV7-8 with TRBJ2-5, with TRBD2 as a possible D gene (5 bases). Germline values: CDR1 SGHVS, CDR2 FQNEAQ. CDR3 length: 14 residues. V was pared by 1 base and J by 5 bases, with 11 bases between. The CDR3 loop reads CASSLGGYVETQYF. DNA for the CDR3: TGTGCCAGCAGCTTAGGAGGGTACGTCGAGACCCAGTACTTC.

The chain couples TRBV14 to TRBJ2-7; 10 bases match TRBD2. Germline loops: CDR1 SGHDN, CDR2 FVKESK. The trim removed 4 bases at V and 6 bases at J, leaving 6 bases unmatched. This CDR3 region has 14 residues. The DNA of the CDR3 is TGTGCCAGCAGCCGACGGACTAGCGGCTCCGAGCAGTACTTC. It yields the protein CASSRRTSGSEQYF.

Only one count was recorded for this clone. The rearrangement uses TRBV5-6 and TRBJ1-2; no clear D. Trimming stripped 1 base from V and 1 base from J, with 8 bases between. Per germline, CDR1 SGHDT and CDR2 YYEEEE. The CDR3 extends over 14 amino acids. This CDR3 is CASSLSTINYGYTF. In nucleotides, the CDR3 is TGTGCCAGCAGCTTGTCTACTATTAACTATGGCTACACCTTC.

This chain links TRBV4-1 with TRBJ2-1, with D possibly matching TRBD2 (5 bases). V was clipped by 4 bases and J by 7 bases, with 20 bases between them. The CDR3 is 16 residues long. Germline V lookup: CDR1 MGHRA, CDR2 YSYEKL. The CDR3: CASSLTGEFDTNEQFF. CDR3 nucleotides: TGCGCCAGCAGCCTCACCGGGGAATTCGATACGAATGAGCAGTTCTTC.

This clone was found once. V is TRBV13 and J is TRBJ2-7; possibly TRBD1 for D (6 bases). The CDR3 is made up of 18 amino acids. Trimming pared 1 base from V and 7 bases from J, leaving 26 bases between. The germline CDR1 and CDR2 sequences are PRHDT and FYEKMQ (reference sequence). This chain's CDR3 is CASSLAGFGGGGLYEQYF. The DNA of the CDR3 is TGTGCCAGCAGCTTAGCGGGTTTTGGGGGCGGAGGACTGTATGAGCAGTACTTC.

The V and J genes are TRBV18 and TRBJ2-7; 15 bases match TRBD2. Germline values: CDR1 KGHSH, CDR2 LQKENI. This CDR3 spans 21 amino acids. V lost 6 bases, J lost 6 bases, and 24 bases stayed unmatched. The CDR3 sequence is CASSRTSGRASAVRGFREQYF. The CDR3 DNA follows: TGTGCCAGCTCGCGGACTAGCGGGAGGGCCTCTGCCGTTCGAGGGTTCCGCGAGCAGTACTTC.

The J gene is TRBJ2-2, the V gene TRBV9; 15 bases are a match to TRBD2. The CDR3 extends over 20 amino acids. The V gene's germline CDR1 is SGDLS and CDR2 YYNGEE. Germline trimming cut 0 bases from V and 0 bases from J; bases unmatched to any gene: 6. The CDR3 region is CASSVVGLAGGRANTGELFF. CDR3 nucleotide sequence: TGTGCCAGCAGCGTAGTAGGACTAGCGGGAGGGAGGGCGAACACCGGGGAGCTGTTTTTT. Combining the CDR3 with reference TRBV9 and TRBJ2-2 gives the whole variable domain DSGVTQTPKHLITATGQRVTLRCSPRSGDLSVYWYQQSLDQGLQFLIQYYNGEERAKGNILERFSAQQFPDLHSELNLSSLELGDSALYFCASSVVGLAGGRANTGELFFGEGSRLTVL.

The V gene is TRBV6-4, the J gene TRBJ2-3; 8 bases align to TRBD1. The CDR3 consists of 14 residues. Germline CDR1 reads MRHNA; CDR2 reads SNTAGT. V lost 0 bases, J lost 4 bases, and 0 bases stayed unmatched. CDR3 amino acids: CASSDSTGADTQYF. The CDR3 nucleotides read TGTGCCAGCAGTGACTCGACAGGGGCAGATACGCAGTATTTT.

This rearrangement joins TRBV11-2 to TRBJ1-3; D possibly corresponds to TRBD1 (6 bases). Trimming stripped 6 bases from V and 3 bases from J, with 18 bases between. Germline-derived CDR1 and CDR2 are SGHAT and FQNNGV. This CDR3 comprises 16 residues. The CDR3 region is CASRPPGVLGGNTIYF. DNA for the CDR3: TGTGCCAGCAGGCCCCCAGGGGTGCTGGGTGGAAACACCATATATTTT.

The genes are TRBV6-6 and TRBJ1-3, with TRBD1 matching 7 bases. CDR3 length: 12 residues. The germline V gene has CDR1 MNHNY and CDR2 SVGAGI (reference sequence). J was trimmed by 4 bases and V by 8 bases; bases with no gene match: 2. DNA of the CDR3: TGTGCCAGCGGGACAGCCGGAAACACCATATATTTT. Protein product: CASGTAGNTIYF.

The rearrangement links TRBV7-6 to TRBJ2-2; D call uncertain. The V and J ends lost 5 bases and 4 bases respectively, with 8 bases between them. Germline CDR1 is SGHVS and CDR2 is FNYEAQ. This CDR3 has 13 residues. The CDR3 nucleotides read TGTGCCAGCAGCCTACTACTCACCGGGGAGCTGTTTTTT. Encoded protein: CASSLLLTGELFF.

The gene calls are TRBV11-2 and TRBJ1-5; maybe TRBD1 (6 bases). In germline, CDR1 is SGHAT, CDR2 FQNNGV. This CDR3 has 14 residues. V was pared by 10 bases and J by 0 bases, with 13 bases between. CDR3 coding DNA: TGTGCCACTTCGACAGGCGGTAGCAATCAGCCCCAGCATTTT. Amino acids: CATSTGGSNQPQHF. Combining the CDR3 with reference TRBV11-2 and TRBJ1-5 gives the whole variable domain EAGVAQSPRYKIIEKRQSVAFWCNPISGHATLYWYQQILGQGPKLLIQFQNNGVVDDSQLPKDRFSAERLKGVDSTLKIQPAKLEDSAVYLCATSTGGSNQPQHFGDGTRLSIL.

The gene calls are TRBV30 and TRBJ2-3; maybe TRBD1 (5 bases). Germline V gene data show CDR1 as GTSNPN and CDR2 as SVGIG (reference sequence). The CDR3 totals 13 residues. V gave up 4 bases and J gave up 6 bases, with 14 bases separating them. The chain's CDR3 is CAWNSQGADTQYF. For the CDR3, the DNA is TGTGCCTGGAACAGCCAGGGTGCCGATACGCAGTATTTT.

Worth noting for this clone: The junction departs from germline at one end; a sequencing error may be responsible. This rearrangement joins TRBV11-2 to TRBJ1-1; possible D gene TRBD1, 6 bases. CDR3 length: 13 residues. Germline lookup yields CDR1 SGHAT and CDR2 FQNNGV. CDR3 nucleotide sequence: TGTGCCAGCAGCTTAGTATCAGCAGGGGAAGTTTTCTTT. This codes for CASSLVSAGEVFF.

The chain uses TRBV2 and TRBJ2-2; D gene ambiguous. Trimming shortened V by 3 bases and J by 4 bases, and 12 bases separated the two germline ends. The CDR3 is 15 amino acids. In germline, CDR1 is SNHLY, CDR2 FYNNEI. This CDR3 reads CASSDVRIGTGELFF. CDR3 nucleotide sequence: TGTGCCAGCAGTGATGTGCGGATTGGCACCGGGGAGCTGTTTTTT.

The J gene is TRBJ1-2, the V gene TRBV2; possibly TRBD1 for D (5 bases). The V gene lost 10 bases and the J gene lost 1 base, with 13 bases spanning the gap. The CDR3 contains 13 residues. In germline, CDR1 is SNHLY, CDR2 FYNNEI. The CDR3 protein is CATAGPFNYGYTF. CDR3 DNA: TGTGCCACCGCGGGACCGTTTAACTATGGCTACACCTTC.